A single sample gave rise to the 17 T cell receptor beta chains below, sequenced in a study of Ad26.COV2.S vaccination and SARS-CoV-2 variants. Noted treatment: roughly 19 received Ad26.COV2.S at low or high dose, single or two shots; 5 received placebo; per-sample allocation not given. It was on day 63 after the first vaccine or placebo injection that samples were taken. Using immunoSEQ multiplex PCR, the repertoire was profiled, and TCRdb retains in-frame clones only, with some absent. This repertoire shows 440,000 or so clones, 90% found once; its top ten account for about 4.1%. The sample here was peripheral blood, taken in a trial of Ad26.COV2.S vaccine versus placebo. Source of these receptors: a person aged 18-60 years who received the Ad26.COV2.S COVID-19 vaccine or a placebo.

The chain has TRBV27 and TRBJ2-5; possibly TRBD1 for D (5 bases). V was shortened by 1 base and J by 5 bases, with 11 bases between the two germline ends. CDR3 length equals 14 residues. The germline gives CDR1 MNHEY, CDR2 SMNVEV (reference sequence). The chain's CDR3 is CASSLWGPAETQYF. As DNA, the CDR3 is TGTGCCAGCAGTTTATGGGGCCCAGCGGAGACCCAGTACTTC.

The chain employs TRBV20-1 and TRBJ2-1; 10 bases are shared with TRBD2. Germline V gene lookup returns CDR1 DFQATT and CDR2 SNEGSKA (reference sequence). The length of the CDR3 is 11 residues. V was clipped by 3 bases and J by 12 bases; unmatched bases: 2. As DNA, the CDR3 is TGCAGTGCTAGGACTAGCGGGTTGCAGTTCTTC. Protein: CSARTSGLQFF.

V usage is TRBV7-9 and J usage is TRBJ1-5; weak D call: TRBD1 (6 bases). The CDR3 is 15 residues long. The V gene lost 0 bases and the J gene lost 4 bases, with 10 bases spanning the gap. The germline V gene has CDR1 SEHNR and CDR2 FQNEAQ (reference sequence). CDR3 in DNA: TGTGCCAGCAGCTTAGCAGGGGGTTTAAATCAGCCCCAGCATTTT. This sequence encodes CASSLAGGLNQPQHF.

The chain is built from TRBV7-9 and TRBJ2-4; 8 bases are shared with TRBD1. Trimming removed 1 base from V and 0 bases from J; junction bases left unmatched: 11. The V gene's germline CDR1 is SEHNR and CDR2 FQNEAQ (reference sequence). CDR3 length: 19 residues. Here the CDR3 reads CASSLGSGGSTLAKNIQYF. CDR3 DNA sequence: TGTGCCAGCAGCTTAGGGTCAGGGGGCTCAACCCTAGCCAAAAACATTCAGTACTTC.

The J gene is TRBJ1-3, the V gene TRBV5-1, with 10 bases aligning to TRBD1. The CDR3 loop spans 19 amino acids. Germline V gene lookup returns CDR1 SGHRS and CDR2 YFSETQ. The J segment lost 0 bases and the V segment lost 0 bases, leaving 9 bases of the junction unmatched. Here the CDR3 reads CASSLVIPGQGNSGNTIYF. The CDR3 region has the DNA TGCGCCAGCAGCTTGGTCATACCGGGACAGGGGAACTCTGGAAACACCATATATTTT.

The rearrangement links TRBV5-6 to TRBJ1-2; maybe TRBD1 (5 bases). CDR1 and CDR2 from the germline V gene are SGHDT and YYEEEE. The CDR3 has 16 residues. Deletions cut 0 bases from V and 0 bases from J, with 12 bases between. The CDR3 spells CASSLAGTETNYGYTF. The CDR3 nucleotides read TGTGCCAGCAGCTTGGCCGGGACCGAGACTAACTATGGCTACACCTTC.

Notes on this clone: This may come from a read error, since a much larger clone is one base off. The V and J genes are TRBV2 and TRBJ2-1; D is ambiguous. CDR3 length: 11 amino acids. The ends were cut back, 5 bases at V and 5 bases at J, with 4 bases in the middle. From germline, CDR1 is SNHLY and CDR2 FYNNEI. The CDR3 spells CASSIDNEQFF. CDR3 DNA: TGTGCCAGCAGTATAGACAATGAGCAGTTCTTC.

The chain links TRBV28 to TRBJ2-3; perhaps D is TRBD1 or TRBD2 (6 bases each). Germline CDR1 is MDHEN and CDR2 is SYDVKM. Trimming left V 6 bases short and J 3 bases short, with 13 bases between. The CDR3 loop spans 14 amino acids. Here the CDR3 reads CASRGGYLTDTQYF. The CDR3 coding sequence is TGTGCCAGCAGAGGGGGGTACCTAACAGATACGCAGTATTTT.

V and J are TRBV11-1 and TRBJ2-2; TRBD2 matches at 11 bases. In germline, CDR1 is SGHAT, CDR2 FQDESV (reference sequence). The CDR3 consists of 16 residues. V lost 5 bases to trimming and J lost 4 bases; unmatched junction nucleotides: 6. The CDR3 protein is CASSPGTSGGTGELFF. The CDR3 DNA sequence: TGTGCCAGCAGCCCAGGCACTAGCGGGGGCACCGGGGAGCTGTTTTTT.

The rearrangement joins TRBV9 to TRBJ1-3; D not resolved. The germline V gene has CDR1 SGDLS and CDR2 YYNGEE. The CDR3 totals 17 residues. The V end lost 0 bases, the J end lost 0 bases, and 13 bases lay between the germline ends. CDR3 DNA: TGTGCCAGCAGCGTAGCCCCCCCCGGCCCCTCTGGAAACACCATATATTTT. Protein sequence: CASSVAPPGPSGNTIYF.

V and J are TRBV3-1 (or the pseudogene TRBV3-2) and TRBJ2-1; 15 bases fit TRBD2. This CDR3 region has 17 residues. Germline values: CDR1 LGHDT, CDR2 YNNKEL (reference sequence). V gave up 0 bases and J gave up 9 bases; unmatched junction bases: 6. The CDR3 nucleotides are TGTGCCAGCAGCCAAGAAGGACTAGCGGGAGGGCCGGGTGAGCAGTTCTTC. Translated, it gives CASSQEGLAGGPGEQFF.

This rearrangement joins TRBV6-5 to TRBJ1-2; D is undetermined. The CDR3 totals 13 residues. Trimming stripped 7 bases from V and 0 bases from J, with 9 bases between. Looked up from germline, CDR1 is MNHEY and CDR2 is SVGAGI. CDR3 in amino acids: CASTPTTNYGYTF. CDR3 in DNA: TGTGCCAGCACCCCAACAACTAACTATGGCTACACCTTC.

V and J are TRBV2 and TRBJ2-7; D remains ambiguous. This CDR3 comprises 15 residues. Trimming removed 1 base at V and 4 bases at J, with 14 bases between. CDR1 and CDR2 from the germline V gene are SNHLY and FYNNEI. The CDR3 spells CASSEVVGRSYEQYF. CDR3 sequence (DNA): TGTGCCAGCAGTGAAGTCGTGGGTAGGTCGTACGAGCAGTACTTC.

This clone was found once. The chain has TRBV19 and TRBJ2-5; perhaps TRBD1 as D (6 bases). The germline V and J ends were trimmed by 0 bases and 5 bases, with 13 bases remaining between them. The germline gives CDR1 LNHDA, CDR2 SQIVND (reference sequence). The CDR3 loop spans 15 amino acids. CDR3 bases: TGTGCCAGTAGTATAGATAAGACAGGAGGCGAGACCCAGTACTTC. This translates into CASSIDKTGGETQYF. The full variable domain, rest sourced from reference TRBV19 and TRBJ2-5, is DGGITQSPKYLFRKEGQNVTLSCEQNLNHDAMYWYRQDPGQGLRLIYYSQIVNDFQKGDIAEGYSVSREKKESFPLTVTSAQKNPTAFYLCASSIDKTGGETQYFGPGTRLLVL.

This clone is a singleton in its sample. The chain is built from TRBV7-2 and TRBJ2-3, with D possibly TRBD2 on 5 matching bases. V was pared by 4 bases and J by 0 bases, with 11 bases between. The CDR3 runs to 15 residues. Germline lookup yields CDR1 SGHTA and CDR2 FQGNSA. CDR3 residues: CASSWSRESTDTQYF. CDR3 in DNA: TGTGCCAGCAGCTGGAGTAGGGAGAGCACAGATACGCAGTATTTT.

The chain couples TRBV3-1 (or the pseudogene TRBV3-2) to TRBJ2-3; a weak D match, TRBD2 (5 bases). The CDR3 runs 14 residues. In germline, CDR1 is LGHDT, CDR2 YNNKEL (reference sequence). The V gene lost 0 bases and the J gene lost 4 bases, with 8 bases spanning the gap. CDR3 bases: TGTGCCAGCAGCCAAGATCTAGCAGCAGATACGCAGTATTTT. This gives the protein CASSQDLAADTQYF.

In this sample, this clone turned up a few times. The genes are TRBV7-3 and TRBJ2-5, with 8 nucleotides matching TRBD1. The germline V gene encodes CDR1 SGHTA and CDR2 FQGTGA. CDR3 length equals 17 residues. Unmatched junction bases numbered 15, after V lost 4 bases and J lost 5 bases. CDR3 DNA sequence: TGTGCCAGCAGCTACTATCCCGGGACAGGTAATACGGAGACCCAGTACTTC. It codes for CASSYYPGTGNTETQYF.